The rows below give T cell receptor beta chains drawn from one sample of a study of blood T cell repertoires in COVID-19. Assay: immunoSEQ multiplex PCR; the TCRdb copy retains only in-frame clones and omits some. Of tens of thousands of clones in the sample, roughly 87% were seen once. Sequenced material: peripheral blood. Receptors were obtained from a woman in her 50s with active or convalescent COVID-19. CDR3s include the opening cysteine and the closing phenylalanine or tryptophan. Fields, in order: CDR3 length, clone size, V gene, J gene, D gene, CDR3 protein, CDR3 DNA. A D gene is named only where the DNA matches it firmly. Expanded clones get a size class; other rows say once, few or many, or leave the size out.

>15|.|TRBV6-2/TRBV6-3|TRBJ1-6|TRBD1
CASSSSGQGNSPLHF
TGTGCCAGCAGTTCGTCGGGACAGGGTAATTCACCCCTCCACTTT
>16|.|TRBV6-4|TRBJ2-2|.
CASPSAGRSSAGELFF
TGTGCCAGCCCCTCTGCAGGCCGGTCATCCGCCGGGGAGCTGTTTTTT
>16|.|TRBV27|TRBJ1-1|.
CASSSLMSGGAGEAFF
TGTGCCAGCAGTTCCCTAATGTCGGGGGGGGCAGGAGAAGCTTTCTTT
>16|.|TRBV7-3|TRBJ2-5|TRBD2
CASSLGLAGLGETQYF
TGTGCCAGCAGCCTGGGACTAGCGGGGTTGGGGGAGACCCAGTACTTC
>15|.|TRBV7-2|TRBJ1-2|TRBD1
CASSLGTAPYYGYTF
TGTGCCAGCAGCTTGGGGACAGCACCATATTATGGCTACACCTTC
>14|.|TRBV27|TRBJ2-7|TRBD1
CASSLGQGGSEQYF
TGTGCCAGCAGTTTAGGACAGGGAGGTAGCGAGCAGTACTTC
>14|.|TRBV6-1|TRBJ1-5|.
CASSEVFRNQPQHF
TGTGCCAGCAGTGAAGTATTCCGGAATCAGCCCCAGCATTTT
>15|.|TRBV9|TRBJ2-1|TRBD2
CASTPPSGGANEQFF
TGTGCCAGCACCCCCCCTAGCGGGGGGGCCAATGAGCAGTTCTTC
>15|.|TRBV9|TRBJ1-2|.
CASSVVPDRSHGYTF
TGTGCCAGCAGCGTAGTTCCAGATCGGAGTCATGGCTACACCTTC
>15|.|TRBV7-2|TRBJ1-5|TRBD1
CASSGDRGRNQPQHF
TGTGCCAGCAGCGGTGACAGGGGGCGTAATCAGCCCCAGCATTTT
>17|.|TRBV27|TRBJ1-2|TRBD1
CASSRTSGGLLLRGYTF
TGTGCCAGCAGCCGAACCTCAGGGGGCTTACTTCTTAGGGGCTACACCTTC
>15|.|TRBV3-1/TRBV3-2|TRBJ2-7|.
CASSQEGVSYYEQYF
TGTGCCAGCAGCCAAGAAGGGGTCAGTTACTACGAGCAGTACTTC
>14|.|TRBV5-1|TRBJ2-7|.
CASSLIQGAYEQYF
TGCGCCAGCAGCTTAATACAGGGTGCCTACGAGCAGTACTTC
>14|.|TRBV2|TRBJ1-2|TRBD1
CASTSGQGINGYTF
TGTGCCAGCACCTCGGGACAGGGAATCAATGGCTACACCTTC
>15|.|TRBV11-2|TRBJ2-3|TRBD2
CASSLAGGRTDTQYF
TGTGCCAGCAGCTTAGCGGGGGGGCGAACAGATACGCAGTATTTT
>15|.|TRBV18|TRBJ2-1|.
CASLQWTAQYNEQFF
TGTGCCAGCCTGCAGTGGACAGCCCAATACAATGAGCAGTTCTTC
>13|.|TRBV2|TRBJ1-1|.
CASSQNTNTEAFF
TGTGCCAGCAGCCAGAACACGAACACTGAAGCTTTCTTT
>12|.|TRBV19|TRBJ2-7|.
CASSRTDYEQYF
TGTGCCAGTAGTCGGACAGACTACGAGCAGTACTTC
>19|.|TRBV18|TRBJ2-6|TRBD1
CASSPTRAGGTSGANVLTF
TGTGCCAGCTCACCCACCAGGGCAGGGGGTACCTCTGGGGCCAACGTCCTGACTTTC
>14|.|TRBV6-5|TRBJ2-2|TRBD1
CASRTGEATGELFF
TGTGCCAGCAGGACAGGGGAGGCCACCGGGGAGCTGTTTTTT
>13|.|TRBV4-3|TRBJ1-1|TRBD1
CASSQTGQAEAFF
TGCGCCAGCAGCCAAACCGGACAGGCTGAAGCTTTCTTT
>13|.|TRBV5-1|TRBJ2-1|TRBD1
CASSWTGSDEQFF
TGCGCCAGCAGCTGGACAGGGAGCGATGAGCAGTTCTTC
>14|.|TRBV11-2|TRBJ2-4|.
CASSATPGENIQYF
TGTGCCAGCAGCGCGACTCCGGGGGAAAACATTCAGTACTTC
>17|.|TRBV19|TRBJ2-1|.
CASSSPPGSSSVGEQFF
TGTGCCAGTAGTAGCCCGCCCGGGAGTTCTAGTGTTGGTGAGCAGTTCTTC
>16|.|TRBV5-4|TRBJ1-6|.
CASRIDINSINSPLHF
TGTGCCAGCAGAATAGACATAAACTCGATTAATTCACCCCTCCACTTT
>16|.|TRBV2|TRBJ2-1|TRBD1
CASRDTTGGGYNEQFF
TGTGCCAGCAGAGATACTACAGGGGGCGGGTACAATGAGCAGTTCTTC
>11|few|TRBV29-1|TRBJ2-7|.
CSTLRGYEQYF
TGCAGCACCCTACGGGGCTACGAGCAGTACTTC
>11|.|TRBV27|TRBJ2-7|.
CATGPFGAQYF
TGTGCCACCGGACCGTTTGGGGCGCAGTACTTC
>12|.|TRBV3-1/TRBV3-2|TRBJ2-7|.
CASSRLGGEQYF
TGTGCCAGCAGCCGACTGGGGGGAGAGCAGTACTTC
>14|.|TRBV19|TRBJ1-2|.
CASSAGGLVYGYTF
TGTGCCAGTAGTGCCGGGGGTCTAGTCTATGGCTACACCTTC
>16|.|TRBV18|TRBJ1-6|.
CASSLEESSYNSPLHF
TGTGCCAGCTCACTCGAGGAGAGCTCCTATAATTCACCCCTCCACTTT
>14|.|TRBV18|TRBJ2-7|TRBD1
CASSPRTGEYEQYF
TGTGCCAGCTCACCAAGGACAGGCGAGTACGAGCAGTACTTC
>14|.|TRBV10-3|TRBJ2-3|.
CAISDREVADTQYF
TGTGCCATCAGCGACAGGGAGGTTGCAGATACGCAGTATTTT
>15|.|TRBV29-1|TRBJ2-1|TRBD2
CSVALAGDFYNEQFF
TGCAGCGTGGCACTAGCGGGGGACTTCTACAATGAGCAGTTCTTC
>15|.|TRBV24-1|TRBJ2-1|.
CATSDLQAGENEQFF
TGTGCCACCAGTGATTTACAGGCAGGGGAGAATGAGCAGTTCTTC
>15|few|TRBV7-2|TRBJ2-7|TRBD1
CASSLVGQGPYEQYF
TGTGCCAGCAGCTTAGTGGGACAGGGACCCTACGAGCAGTACTTC
>15|.|TRBV6-5|TRBJ2-7|TRBD1
CASSSTGVSSYEQYF
TGTGCCAGCAGTTCCACAGGGGTGAGTTCCTACGAGCAGTACTTC
>16|.|TRBV4-3|TRBJ1-2|.
CASSLNSGILNYGYTF
TGCGCCAGCAGCCTCAATTCAGGGATTTTAAACTATGGCTACACCTTC
>17|.|TRBV6-2/TRBV6-3|TRBJ2-5|TRBD2
CASSYVAGEGFQETQYF
TGTGCCAGCAGTTACGTGGCGGGGGAAGGATTCCAAGAGACCCAGTACTTC
>14|.|TRBV2|TRBJ1-2|TRBD1
CASSAWTGIYGYTF
TGTGCCAGCAGTGCCTGGACAGGGATCTATGGCTACACCTTC
>14|.|TRBV19|TRBJ1-4|.
CASSVREPGEKLFF
TGTGCCAGTAGTGTCCGGGAGCCGGGGGAAAAACTGTTTTTT
>16|.|TRBV7-9|TRBJ2-1|.
CASSLVAVLSYNEQFF
TGTGCCAGCAGCTTAGTCGCGGTCCTTTCCTACAATGAGCAGTTCTTC
>15|.|TRBV4-1|TRBJ2-1|.
CASSQGGVSYNEQFF
TGCGCCAGCAGCCAAGGGGGAGTCTCCTACAATGAGCAGTTCTTC
>14|.|TRBV6-2/TRBV6-3|TRBJ1-2|TRBD1
CASSRLTTGVGYTF
TGTGCCAGCAGTCGCCTGACTACAGGGGTAGGCTACACCTTC
>12|.|TRBV21-1|TRBJ1-2|.
CASSHRQISYTF
TGTGCCAGCAGCCATCGACAGATCAGCTACACCTTC
>16|.|TRBV7-3|TRBJ2-3|TRBD1
CASSAGQGFGPDTQYF
TGTGCCAGCAGCGCGGGACAGGGGTTCGGCCCAGATACGCAGTATTTT
>14|.|TRBV7-2|TRBJ2-1|.
CASSLERAYNEQFF
TGTGCCAGCAGCTTAGAACGGGCCTACAATGAGCAGTTCTTC
>15|.|TRBV18|TRBJ1-4|.
CASSPNRNQNEKLFF
TGTGCCAGCTCACCAAACAGGAACCAAAATGAAAAACTGTTTTTT
>14|.|TRBV5-4|TRBJ1-1|TRBD1
CASNLGQGRTEAFF
TGTGCCAGCAACTTGGGACAGGGAAGGACTGAAGCTTTCTTT
>15|.|TRBV3-1/TRBV3-2|TRBJ2-7|TRBD1
CASSQYLTGGAEQYF
TGTGCCAGCAGCCAATACTTGACAGGGGGGGCCGAGCAGTACTTC
>16|few|TRBV6-2/TRBV6-3|TRBJ1-2|.
CASSSNPSAGRYGYTF
TGTGCCAGCAGTAGTAACCCCTCGGCAGGCCGATATGGCTACACCTTC
>15|.|TRBV24-1|TRBJ2-3|.
CATSDFGQAPDTQYF
TGTGCCACCAGTGATTTTGGCCAGGCGCCGGATACGCAGTATTTT
>13|.|TRBV30|TRBJ2-5|TRBD2
CAWSVGGEGTQYF
TGTGCCTGGAGTGTGGGGGGGGAGGGGACCCAGTACTTC
>13|few|TRBV7-2|TRBJ2-1|.
CASSLQVYNEQFF
TGTGCCAGCAGCTTACAGGTTTACAATGAGCAGTTCTTC
>14|.|TRBV7-2|TRBJ2-5|.
CASSLAIFEETQYF
TGTGCCAGCAGCTTAGCGATTTTCGAGGAGACCCAGTACTTC
>14|.|TRBV9|TRBJ1-2|TRBD1
CASSVGDRNYGYTF
TGTGCCAGCAGCGTAGGGGACAGGAACTATGGCTACACCTTC
>14|.|TRBV19|TRBJ2-1|TRBD2
CATRGLAGTGEQFF
TGTGCCACCCGGGGGCTAGCGGGGACCGGTGAGCAGTTCTTC
>15|.|TRBV9|TRBJ2-2|TRBD1
CASSVTGQVSGELFF
TGTGCCAGCAGCGTGACTGGACAGGTCTCCGGGGAGCTGTTTTTT
>14|few|TRBV6-1|TRBJ1-2|.
CASSEVASVDGYTF
TGTGCCAGCAGTGAAGTGGCCAGTGTGGATGGCTACACCTTC